The clone carrying this T cell receptor beta chain turned up a few times. Its cognate antigen is unknown. Expressed TCRB transcripts were sequenced because the entire RNA isolate underwent reverse transcription. Here immunoSEQ multiplex PCR was the method, and the copy in TCRdb shows in-frame clones only, minus some. The data contain a few hundred thousand clones, around a tenth of them seen just once; the ten biggest clones take up about 0.6%. This entry comes from a study of beta chain features in type 1 diabetes. Study context: Cell yields, age and gender were similar between patients and healthy donors.

Study-level results: VDJ junctions sequenced from type 1 diabetes patients showed fewer insertions and more deletions. Type 1 diabetes patients had TCRB CDR3s that were shorter (moderately but significantly so) in all four CD4+ subsets.

Trimming cost V 6 bases and J 7 bases; bases outside gene matches: 10. The CDR3 covers 14 residues. Per the germline V gene, CDR1 is MNHEY and CDR2 is SMNVEV (reference sequence). Input material: central memory CD4+ T cells from blood. The chain couples TRBV27 to TRBJ1-2; 8 positions match TRBD1. This TCR derives from a man in his thirties or forties with type 1 diabetes. CDR3: CASSPQRTGLGYTF. Here the CDR3 DNA reads TGTGCCAGCAGCCCCCAGCGGACAGGGCTTGGCTACACCTTC.